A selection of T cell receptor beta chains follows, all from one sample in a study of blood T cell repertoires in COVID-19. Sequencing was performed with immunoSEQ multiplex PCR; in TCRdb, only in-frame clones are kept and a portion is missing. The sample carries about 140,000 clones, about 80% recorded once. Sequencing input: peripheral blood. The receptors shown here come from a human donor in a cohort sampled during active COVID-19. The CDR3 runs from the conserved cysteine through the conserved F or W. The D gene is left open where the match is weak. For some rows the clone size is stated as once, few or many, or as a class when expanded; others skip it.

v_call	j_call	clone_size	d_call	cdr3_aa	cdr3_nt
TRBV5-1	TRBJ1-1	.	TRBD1	CASTEFRGQGVSEAFF	TGCGCCAGCACTGAATTCCGAGGACAGGGTGTATCTGAAGCTTTCTTT
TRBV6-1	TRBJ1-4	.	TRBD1	CASSELGTGNEKLFF	TGTGCCAGCAGTGAATTGGGGACAGGGAATGAAAAACTGTTTTTT
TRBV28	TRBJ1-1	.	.	CATRRSNTEAFF	TGTGCCACCAGACGGTCGAACACTGAAGCTTTCTTT
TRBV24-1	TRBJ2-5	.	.	CATSDSGLQETQYF	TGTGCCACCAGTGATTCGGGACTCCAAGAGACCCAGTACTTC
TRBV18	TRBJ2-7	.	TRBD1	CASSPRDSYEQYF	TGTGCCAGCTCACCACGGGACAGCTACGAGCAGTACTTC
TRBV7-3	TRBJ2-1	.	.	CASSLGALQFF	TGTGCCAGCAGCTTAGGGGCCCTACAGTTCTTC
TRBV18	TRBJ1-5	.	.	CASSPGGRVNQPQHF	TGTGCCAGCTCACCCGGCGGCAGAGTCAATCAGCCCCAGCATTTT
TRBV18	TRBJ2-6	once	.	CASSRSGASGANVLTF	TGTGCCAGCTCACGGTCAGGGGCTAGTGGGGCCAACGTCCTGACTTTC
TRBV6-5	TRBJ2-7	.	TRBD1	CASSYKPGQILYEQYF	TGTGCCAGCAGTTACAAGCCGGGACAGATTCTTTACGAGCAGTACTTC
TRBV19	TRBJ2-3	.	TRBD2	CASSIGWAGLRTDTQYF	TGTGCCAGTAGTATCGGTTGGGCGGGACTACGCACAGATACGCAGTATTTT
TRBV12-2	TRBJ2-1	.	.	CASRLDLASGGFEQFF	TGTGCAAGTCGCTTAGATTTGGCTAGCGGGGGGTTCGAGCAGTTCTTC